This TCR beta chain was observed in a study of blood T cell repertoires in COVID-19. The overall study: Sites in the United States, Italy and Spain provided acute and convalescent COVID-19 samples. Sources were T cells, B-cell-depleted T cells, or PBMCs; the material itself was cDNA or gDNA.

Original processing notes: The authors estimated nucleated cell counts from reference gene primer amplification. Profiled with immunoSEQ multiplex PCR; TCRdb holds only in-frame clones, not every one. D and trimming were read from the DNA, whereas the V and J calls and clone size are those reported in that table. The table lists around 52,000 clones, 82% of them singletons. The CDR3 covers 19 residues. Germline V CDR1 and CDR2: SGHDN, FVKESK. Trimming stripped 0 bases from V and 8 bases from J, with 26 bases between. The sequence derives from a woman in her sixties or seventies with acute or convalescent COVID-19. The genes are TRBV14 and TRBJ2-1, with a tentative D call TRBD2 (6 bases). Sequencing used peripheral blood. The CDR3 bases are TGTGCCAGCAGCCAAGACGGAGGACTAACGACCTATGGGTCCTATGAGCAGTTCTTC. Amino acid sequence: CASSQDGGLTTYGSYEQFF.